These 32 T cell receptor beta chains originate from one sample sequenced in a study of OX40 agonist ivuxolimab in advanced cancers. The protocol was immunoSEQ multiplex PCR, while the TCRdb copy is restricted to in-frame clones and leaves out a portion. The sample shows roughly 120,000 clones, over 85% of them seen only once. The sample in question was CD4+ or CD8+ T cells sorted from blood, obtained in a trial of the OX40 agonist ivuxolimab. The receptors were gathered from an adult with an advanced solid tumor such as melanoma, head and neck, liver or kidney cancer.

This clone has only one observation. V gene TRBV6-1 combines with J gene TRBJ1-2; maybe TRBD1 (6 bases). Germline assignment: CDR1 MNHNS and CDR2 SASEGT. V lost 2 bases, J lost 8 bases, and 12 bases lay in between. This CDR3 is 13 amino acids long. CDR3 amino acids: CASSETDRRGYTF. DNA for the CDR3: TGTGCCAGCAGTGAAACCGACAGGAGAGGCTACACCTTC.

V is TRBV7-2 and J is TRBJ1-5, with D tentatively TRBD1 (6 bases). The V and J ends lost 3 bases and 0 bases respectively, with 15 bases between them. The length of the CDR3 is 17 residues. Germline V gene sequence: CDR1 SGHTA, CDR2 FQGNSA. CDR3 in DNA: TGTGCCAGCAGCTTGCGGGGGGGCTCTACTAGCAATCAGCCCCAGCATTTT. It is translated as CASSLRGGSTSNQPQHF.

The chain employs TRBV18 and TRBJ2-1; TRBD2 matches at 11 bases. The CDR3 is made up of 16 amino acids. Germline trimming cut 1 base from V and 7 bases from J; bases unmatched to any gene: 6. The germline V gene encodes CDR1 KGHSH and CDR2 LQKENI. The CDR3 is CASSPLTTSGANEQFF. CDR3 coding DNA: TGTGCCAGCTCACCACTGACGACTAGCGGGGCTAATGAGCAGTTCTTC. The entire variable domain, with the rest obtained from reference TRBV18 and TRBJ2-1, is as follows: NAGVMQNPRHLVRRRGQEARLRCSPMKGHSHVYWYRQLPEEGLKFMVYLQKENIIDESGMPKERFSAEFPKEGPSILRIQQVVRGDSAAYFCASSPLTTSGANEQFFGPGTRLTVL.

The V call is TRBV25-1, the J call TRBJ1-2, with TRBD1 as a possible D gene (5 bases). V shed 6 bases and J shed 1 base, with 9 bases lying between them. CDR3 length: 13 residues. The germline CDR1 and CDR2 sequences are MGHDK and SYGVNS. CDR3 region: CASRSTVNYGYTF. The CDR3 nucleotides are TGTGCCAGCAGGTCGACAGTTAACTATGGCTACACCTTC.

The chain carries TRBV5-1 and TRBJ1-5; TRBD1 aligns across 9 bases. The junction had 5 bases not matched to a gene; V was cut back by 6 bases and J by 1 base. The CDR3 totals 15 residues. Germline CDR1 is SGHRS and CDR2 is YFSETQ. The CDR3 reads CASTPTGGSNQPQHF. The CDR3 region has the DNA TGCGCCAGCACACCGACAGGGGGAAGCAATCAGCCCCAGCATTTT.

The V call is TRBV27, the J call TRBJ2-2; a weak D match, TRBD2 (7 bases). Germline V gives CDR1 MNHEY, CDR2 SMNVEV (reference sequence). The CDR3 covers 13 residues. V shed 8 bases and J shed 6 bases, with 13 bases lying between them. DNA for the CDR3: TGTGCCAGCGGCCGGCGGGGGCCCGGGGAGCTGTTTTTT. It is translated as CASGRRGPGELFF.

The J gene is TRBJ2-3, the V gene TRBV7-2; D perhaps matches TRBD2 (5 bases). The germline CDR1 and CDR2 sequences are SGHTA and FQGNSA. Trimming stripped 5 bases from V and 2 bases from J, with 17 bases between. CDR3 length: 16 residues. The CDR3 sequence: CASSRIPGGLTDTQYF. Here the CDR3 DNA reads TGTGCCAGCAGCCGGATTCCGGGCGGGCTCACAGATACGCAGTATTTT. Supplemented by reference TRBV7-2 and TRBJ2-3, the full variable domain reads GAGVSQSPSNKVTEKGKDVELRCDPISGHTALYWYRQSLGQGLEFLIYFQGNSAPDKSGLPSDRFSAERTGGSVSTLTIQRTQQEDSAVYLCASSRIPGGLTDTQYFGPGTRLTVL.

The chain combines TRBV6-5 with TRBJ1-4; possible D gene TRBD1, 6 bases. V was cut by 2 bases and J by 5 bases, with 6 bases left in between. The germline V gene encodes CDR1 MNHEY and CDR2 SVGAGI. The CDR3 contains 13 residues. In DNA form, the CDR3 reads TGTGCCAGCAGTTACCAGGGGAATGAAAAACTGTTTTTT. Translated, it gives CASSYQGNEKLFF.

This clone was detected only once. The V and J genes are TRBV28 and TRBJ1-4; D might be TRBD1 (5 bases). The V end was cut by 4 bases, the J end by 3 bases, with 9 bases between. CDR1 and CDR2 (germline): MDHEN, SYDVKM. There are 14 residues in the CDR3. The CDR3 region has the DNA TGTGCCAGCAGTTGGGACCGGGCTAATGAAAAACTGTTTTTT. Translated, it gives CASSWDRANEKLFF.

The genes are TRBV7-9 and TRBJ1-5; 8 positions match TRBD1. CDR3 length: 16 residues. Trimming took 2 bases from V and 2 from J; bases not matched to a gene: 5. Germline-derived CDR1 and CDR2 are SEHNR and FQNEAQ (reference sequence). The CDR3 loop is CASSLTTGGGNQPQHF. In DNA form, the CDR3 reads TGTGCCAGCAGCTTAACCACAGGGGGTGGCAATCAGCCCCAGCATTTT.

V and J are TRBV5-4 and TRBJ2-3; 12 bases align to TRBD2. The germline CDR1 and CDR2 sequences are SGHNT and YYREEE (reference sequence). The CDR3 contains 16 residues. V trimming: 3 bases; J trimming: 3 bases; junction bases outside the gene matches: 5. The CDR3 sequence: CASSSRLAGETDTQYF. The CDR3 DNA follows: TGTGCCAGCAGCTCCCGACTAGCGGGAGAGACAGATACGCAGTATTTT.

The J gene is TRBJ1-1, the V gene TRBV5-6, with TRBD1 as a possible D gene (6 bases). The V end was cut by 4 bases, the J end by 2 bases, with 15 bases between. Germline V CDR1 and CDR2: SGHDT, YYEEEE. The CDR3 totals 15 residues. The DNA for the CDR3 is TGTGCCAGCAGCGGTACGGGGGCGCTTAACACTGAAGCTTTCTTT. Translation: CASSGTGALNTEAFF.

The rearrangement joins TRBV6-1 to TRBJ1-2, with D perhaps matching TRBD1 (6 bases). From germline, CDR1 is MNHNS and CDR2 SASEGT. CDR3 length: 14 amino acids. Trimming removed 6 bases from V and 3 bases from J, with 14 bases in between. DNA for the CDR3: TGTGCCAGCAGCGAGGACAGATACGACTATGGCTACACCTTC. Its protein is CASSEDRYDYGYTF.

This clone has a handful of counts. The chain is built from TRBV7-9 and TRBJ1-1; D remains unclear. Trimming left V 1 base short and J 1 base short, with 1 base between. CDR1 and CDR2 (germline): SEHNR, FQNEAQ (reference sequence). The CDR3 has 12 residues. CDR3 nucleotides: TGTGCCAGCAGCTTAGAGAACACTGAAGCTTTCTTT. Protein product: CASSLENTEAFF.

The V call is TRBV5-4, the J call TRBJ2-5; 9 positions match TRBD2. CDR1 is SGHNT and CDR2 is YYREEE in the germline V gene (reference sequence). Trimming removed 5 bases from V and 5 bases from J; junction bases left unmatched: 7. This CDR3 has 14 residues. In DNA, the CDR3 is TGTGCCAGCAGGGTAGCGGGAGATGGGGAGACCCAGTACTTC. Residues: CASRVAGDGETQYF.

This chain links TRBV6-5 with TRBJ2-7, with D possibly TRBD1 on 6 matching bases. This CDR3 has 13 residues. Germline-derived CDR1 and CDR2 are MNHEY and SVGAGI. V was cut by 10 bases and J by 3 bases, with 16 bases left in between. CDR3 amino acids: CATQAGQIYEQYF. The CDR3 DNA sequence: TGTGCCACACAGGCCGGACAGATCTACGAGCAGTACTTC.

This chain uses TRBV10-3 with TRBJ2-7; 10 nucleotides align to TRBD2. The CDR3 is 14 residues long. The germline V gene encodes CDR1 ENHRY and CDR2 SYGVKD. After removal of 10 bases from V and 2 bases from J, the junction contained 8 bases not matched to a gene. CDR3: CASTSTSGAYEQYF. The CDR3, as DNA: TGTGCCAGCACCTCAACTAGCGGGGCCTACGAGCAGTACTTC.

This chain links TRBV11-1 with TRBJ2-7; tentatively, D is TRBD1 (6 bases). CDR1 and CDR2 (germline): SGHAT, FQDESV (reference sequence). The length of the CDR3 is 13 residues. Trimming stripped 4 bases from V and 6 bases from J, with 13 bases between. In DNA form, the CDR3 reads TGTGCCAGCAGCTACGTCACAGGGTCCGAGCAGTACTTC. Its protein is CASSYVTGSEQYF.

In its sample, this clone was seen once. The rearrangement links TRBV5-1 to TRBJ2-1; D tentatively fits TRBD1 or TRBD2 (5 bases each). V shed 0 bases and J shed 7 bases, with 23 bases lying between them. The CDR3 has 18 amino acids. CDR1 and CDR2 from the germline V gene are SGHRS and YFSETQ. The CDR3 DNA reads TGCGCCAGCAGCTTGGTGGGGCAGGGAGTACGGGCAACTAATGAGCAGTTCTTC. Protein sequence: CASSLVGQGVRATNEQFF.

The V and J genes are TRBV6-5 and TRBJ2-7, with 7 bases lining up with TRBD1. The germline gives CDR1 MNHEY, CDR2 SVGAGI. Trimming removed 2 bases from V and 2 bases from J; junction bases left unmatched: 3. CDR3 length equals 14 residues. As DNA, the CDR3 is TGTGCCAGCAGTTACGAAGGGGGCCCCTACGAGCAGTACTTC. This codes for CASSYEGGPYEQYF.

This chain connects TRBV4-2 to TRBJ2-7; TRBD2 aligns across 12 bases. V trimming: 0 bases; J trimming: 4 bases; junction bases outside the gene matches: 7. The CDR3 length is 17 residues. CDR1 and CDR2 from the germline V gene are LGHNA and YNFKEQ. The DNA of the CDR3 is TGTGCCAGCAGCCAAGATCCCCTAGCGGGAGGGACATACGAGCAGTACTTC. It specifies CASSQDPLAGGTYEQYF.

V usage is TRBV30 and J usage is TRBJ2-1; TRBD2 aligns across 7 bases. Germline V gene lookup returns CDR1 GTSNPN and CDR2 SVGIG (reference sequence). The CDR3 is made up of 14 amino acids. J gave up 9 bases and V 2 bases, and 10 bases lay outside the gene matches. The DNA of the CDR3 is TGTGCCTGGAGTTTCCAGCGGGGCGCCGGTGAGCAGTTCTTC. Translating it yields CAWSFQRGAGEQFF.

This rearrangement joins TRBV5-6 to TRBJ2-4; D is uncertain. Per the germline V gene, CDR1 is SGHDT and CDR2 is YYEEEE. Deletions cut 2 bases from V and 3 bases from J, with 9 bases between. The length of the CDR3 is 14 residues. CDR3 in amino acids: CASSFDSHKNIQYF. The CDR3 DNA reads TGTGCCAGCAGCTTCGACTCGCACAAAAACATTCAGTACTTC.

This clone is a singleton in its sample. The chain is built from TRBV4-2 and TRBJ2-1; TRBD2 matches 9 bases. The V gene end was trimmed by 0 bases and the J gene end by 6 bases; junction bases not matched to a gene: 9. Germline loops: CDR1 LGHNA, CDR2 YNFKEQ. This CDR3 contains 17 residues. CDR3 loop: CASSQDFATSGANEQFF. The CDR3 DNA sequence: TGTGCCAGCAGCCAAGATTTCGCGACTAGCGGTGCCAATGAGCAGTTCTTC.

The chain recombines TRBV7-2 with TRBJ1-6, with a weak D call TRBD1 (5 bases). Germline-derived CDR1 and CDR2 are SGHTA and FQGNSA. The ends were cut back, 5 bases at V and 2 bases at J, with 10 bases in the middle. The CDR3 runs 15 residues. CDR3 sequence (DNA): TGTGCCAGCAGCCCGCCCAGGGCCTATAATTCACCCCTCCACTTT. This sequence encodes CASSPPRAYNSPLHF. Full variable domain (outside the CDR3, taken from reference TRBV7-2 and TRBJ1-6): GAGVSQSPSNKVTEKGKDVELRCDPISGHTALYWYRQSLGQGLEFLIYFQGNSAPDKSGLPSDRFSAERTGGSVSTLTIQRTQQEDSAVYLCASSPPRAYNSPLHFGNGTRLTVT.

This chain links TRBV30 with TRBJ1-1; 9 bases line up with TRBD1. V lost 3 bases and J lost 1; bases outside the gene matches: 6. This CDR3 has 15 residues. The germline V gene encodes CDR1 GTSNPN and CDR2 SVGIG (reference sequence). In DNA form, the CDR3 reads TGTGCCTGGAGCTGGACAGGGGCGGAGAACACTGAAGCTTTCTTT. This codes for CAWSWTGAENTEAFF.

CDR3: CAWSNPGPIQYF. The CDR3 DNA follows: TGTGCCTGGAGTAATCCGGGACCGATTCAGTACTTC. The genes are TRBV30 and TRBJ2-4, with D tentatively TRBD1 or TRBD2 (5 bases each). Germline CDR1 and CDR2: GTSNPN and SVGIG (reference sequence). The CDR3 loop spans 12 amino acids. The V gene lost 2 bases and the J gene lost 10 bases, with 12 bases spanning the gap.

The chain has TRBV30 and TRBJ1-2, with TRBD1 as a possible D gene (5 bases). The CDR3 has 13 amino acids. The germline gives CDR1 GTSNPN, CDR2 SVGIG (reference sequence). V was cut by 4 bases and J by 13 bases, with 22 bases left in between. As DNA, the CDR3 is TGTGCCTGGACCGGGACCGACCTTTCTAAGGCCACCTTC. This encodes CAWTGTDLSKATF.

V and J are TRBV30 and TRBJ2-6; no clear D. Germline V gene lookup returns CDR1 GTSNPN and CDR2 SVGIG (reference sequence). Trimming cost V 1 base and J 2 bases, with 9 bases left between them. CDR3 size: 15 residues. The CDR3 coding sequence is TGTGCCTGGAGTGGCCGAAGGGCTGGGGCCAACGTCCTGACTTTC. This gives the protein CAWSGRRAGANVLTF.

A few counts support this clone. V gene TRBV19 combines with J gene TRBJ2-2; D not resolved. This CDR3 has 13 amino acids. CDR1 LNHDA and CDR2 SQIVND come from the germline V gene (reference sequence). V was trimmed by 10 bases and J by 6 bases, leaving 15 bases between them. This chain's CDR3 is CATNKGRAGELFF. For the CDR3, the DNA is TGTGCCACCAACAAGGGTCGGGCCGGGGAGCTGTTTTTT.

This clone occurred once. This rearrangement joins TRBV9 to TRBJ2-1; perhaps TRBD2 as D (5 bases). The V end lost 4 bases, the J end lost 5 bases, and 7 bases lay between the germline ends. CDR1 and CDR2 from the germline V gene are SGDLS and YYNGEE. This CDR3 contains 12 residues. The CDR3 sequence: CASSTRNNEQFF. The CDR3 DNA reads TGTGCCAGCAGCACTAGGAACAATGAGCAGTTCTTC. Drawing the rest from reference TRBV9 and TRBJ2-1, the complete variable domain is DSGVTQTPKHLITATGQRVTLRCSPRSGDLSVYWYQQSLDQGLQFLIQYYNGEERAKGNILERFSAQQFPDLHSELNLSSLELGDSALYFCASSTRNNEQFFGPGTRLTVL.

This chain joins TRBV5-1 and TRBJ2-7; maybe TRBD2 (6 bases). V was cut by 1 base and J by 3 bases, with 14 bases left in between. CDR3 size: 15 residues. Germline CDR1 SGHRS, CDR2 YFSETQ. The CDR3 sequence: CASSLNAFGGYEQYF. CDR3 DNA sequence: TGCGCCAGCAGCTTGAATGCCTTCGGGGGCTACGAGCAGTACTTC.